This T cell receptor (beta chain) was captured by sequencing in a study of blood T cell repertoires in COVID-19 (dated by TCRdb to the early 2020s). With respect to the entire study: Samples covering the acute and convalescent phases of COVID-19 were provided by collaborators in the United States, Italy and Spain. The prospective study material was composed of cDNA or gDNA derived from T cells, B-cell-depleted T cells, or PBMCs. The dataset comprised deeply sampled blood TCRbeta repertoires from subjects exposed to, actively infected with, or recovered from COVID-19. The repertoires were released in a freely available public database meant as a resource for research on the immune response to SARS-CoV-2. Samples came from the ongoing ImmuneRACE study (first 160 participants) plus 1,254 subjects from 6 global collaborators. A de-identified subject ID, COVID-19 status, age in years and sex were almost always included in the sample metadata. Where available, HLA class I and class II types were obtained from metadata supplied by the sample provider rather than from assay-based typing. What the study reported, not specific to this receptor: The quantity of clinical and demographic metadata differed by source and by participant and was supplied without curation.

Collaborating institutions collected whole blood in K2EDTA tubes following their own protocols. For TCRbeta analysis, collaborator samples were shipped as frozen whole blood, as isolated PBMCs, or as DNA extracted from either sample type. V ends up 5 bases short and J 0 bases short, with an unmatched junction base count of 14. The cysteine opens and the phenylalanine closes a CDR3 of 19 amino acids. The entry retains the CDR3 DNA only, 57 bases that are in frame from base 1. CDR1 and CDR2 were assigned from the germline V gene as SGHDT and YYEEEE. Details on this clone: The specificity of this receptor is unknown. Base qualities are not provided; no much larger clone lies one nucleotide away.

TCRbeta CDR3 regions were amplified from genomic DNA by means of the immunoSEQ Assay, a bias-controlled multiplex PCR. In the paper's pipeline: Nucleated cell counts per sample were estimated from amplification of reference gene primers within the assay. Sequence reads were collapsed and filtered to measure the absolute abundance of every unique TCRbeta CDR3 rearrangement. For each sample, productive Simpson clonality was calculated as the square root of Simpson's diversity index across productive rearrangements. TCRdb limited this immuneACCESS table to in-frame rearrangements with V and J called. A share of clones is missing; checked studies link under half to unresolved V genes, and the rest is unexplained. V and J calls and clone size are given by that table; D and trimming were obtained from the DNA. This sample gives about 140,000 clones in total; about 87% of them show up just once. The ten biggest clones cover approximately 4% of the sample.

The sequence joins TRBV5-6 to TRBJ2-1, with 10 bases aligning to TRBD2. This TCR was sampled from a woman aged 35 to 49 with acute or convalescent COVID-19. Sequencing was done on a sample of peripheral blood. The nucleotides are TGTGCCAGCAGTAACATGGGAGAACTAGCGGGGTCCTCCTACAATGAGCAGTTCTTC. This is translated as CASSNMGELAGSSYNEQFF.